The 21 T cell receptor beta chains presented below share a single source sample, sequenced in a study of glioma-infiltrating T cells after dendritic cell vaccination. The protocol was immunoSEQ multiplex PCR, while the TCRdb copy is restricted to in-frame clones and leaves out a portion. Among more than 85,000 clones listed, approximately 81% were seen once. The sequences come from blood, collected before dendritic cell vaccination. The receptors come from a human donor with glioblastoma.

The chain carries TRBV7-9 and TRBJ1-5; weak D call: TRBD1 (5 bases). The CDR3 is 15 amino acids. Trimming took 7 bases from V and 5 from J, leaving 18 bases between them. Per the germline V gene, CDR1 is SEHNR and CDR2 is FQNEAQ (reference sequence). In nucleotides, the CDR3 is TGTGCCAGCACTCCCCCGGGGGGTGGGGATCAGCCCCAGCATTTT. Protein: CASTPPGGGDQPQHF.

The chain employs TRBV6-5 and TRBJ2-5; 7 bases align to TRBD1. TRBJ2-7 matches the DNA end more closely, so the J call is doubtful. Germline V gene sequence: CDR1 MNHEY, CDR2 SVGAGI. This CDR3 has 13 amino acids. CDR3: CASSGQEVYEQYF. The DNA for the CDR3 is TGTGCCAGCAGTGGACAGGAGGTCTACGAGCAGTACTTC.

This rearrangement joins TRBV7-2 to TRBJ2-5; unclear D gene. Matching the DNA end better, TRBJ2-7 makes the J call doubtful. The germline CDR1 and CDR2 sequences are SGHTA and FQGNSA. This CDR3 is built from 11 residues. The DNA for the CDR3 is TGTGCCAGCAGCTCACCCTACGAGCAGTACTTC. Translation: CASSSPYEQYF.

J is TRBJ1-5 and V is TRBV30; D is possibly TRBD1 (5 bases). The CDR3 runs 14 residues. The germline CDR1 and CDR2 sequences are GTSNPN and SVGIG (reference sequence). V was clipped by 6 bases and J by 5 bases, with 17 bases between them. The CDR3 bases are TGTGCCTGTAAGTGGGGAGGAGGGGATCAGCCCCAGCATTTT. Protein sequence: CACKWGGGDQPQHF. The variable domain in full, with the rest retrieved from reference TRBV30 and TRBJ1-5, is SQTIHQWPATLVQPVGSPLSLECTVEGTSNPNLYWYRQAAGRGLQLLFYSVGIGQISSEVPQNLSASRPQDRQFILSSKKLLLSDSGFYLCACKWGGGDQPQHFGDGTRLSIL.

This chain links TRBV7-2 with TRBJ1-2, with D maybe TRBD1 (5 bases). Trimming left V 2 bases short and J 7 bases short, with 8 bases between. CDR1 is SGHTA and CDR2 is FQGNSA in the germline V gene. The CDR3 contains 12 residues. The CDR3 here is CASSLWGGGYTF. DNA of the CDR3: TGTGCCAGCAGCTTATGGGGGGGTGGCTACACCTTC.

The gene calls are TRBV4-1 and TRBJ1-4; TRBD1 matches at 8 bases. This CDR3 spans 16 amino acids. Germline V CDR1 and CDR2: MGHRA, YSYEKL. J lost 5 bases, V lost 4 bases, and 9 bases had no gene match. CDR3: CASSPTPGQVNEKLFF. CDR3 sequence (DNA): TGCGCCAGCAGCCCCACCCCGGGACAGGTGAATGAAAAACTGTTTTTT.

The V gene is TRBV10-3, the J gene TRBJ1-5, with TRBD1 matching over 9 bases. Unmatched junction bases numbered 6, after V lost 10 bases and J lost 2 bases. The CDR3 spans 14 residues. Germline lookup yields CDR1 ENHRY and CDR2 SYGVKD. In nucleotides, the CDR3 is TGTGCCAGTACAGGGGGCAGCGGCAATCAGCCCCAGCATTTT. Amino acids: CASTGGSGNQPQHF.

The rearrangement uses TRBV29-1 and TRBJ1-1, with 8 nucleotides matching TRBD1. This CDR3 is 15 amino acids long. The germline CDR1 and CDR2 sequences are SQVTM and ANQGSEA. Trimming cost V 2 bases and J 0 bases; bases outside gene matches: 5. CDR3 residues: CSVEQGARVNTEAFF. The CDR3 DNA reads as TGCAGCGTTGAACAGGGGGCTAGGGTGAACACTGAAGCTTTCTTT.

This clone was recorded a few times. The chain couples TRBV5-4 to TRBJ1-6; TRBD1 matches 8 bases. CDR3 length: 14 residues. The V gene end was trimmed by 3 bases and the J gene end by 7 bases; junction bases not matched to a gene: 3. The germline CDR1 and CDR2 sequences are SGHNT and YYREEE (reference sequence). For the CDR3, the DNA is TGTGCCAGCAGCTCCCGGACAGGGAATTCACCCCTCCACTTT. Protein sequence: CASSSRTGNSPLHF.

The chain recombines TRBV11-2 with TRBJ1-2; D call uncertain. Deletions cut 1 base from V and 5 bases from J, with 11 bases between. CDR1 and CDR2 from the germline V gene are SGHAT and FQNNGV. There are 14 residues in the CDR3. The CDR3 nucleotides read TGTGCCAGCAGCTTAGTTCTGGGCAGATATGGCTACACCTTC. This gives the protein CASSLVLGRYGYTF.

The rearrangement links TRBV5-1 to TRBJ1-1, with TRBD1 identical over 8 bases. The length of the CDR3 is 17 residues. Losses at the gene ends were 0 bases for V and 11 bases for J; bases not matched to a gene: 18. Germline-derived CDR1 and CDR2 are SGHRS and YFSETQ. CDR3 coding DNA: TGCGCCAGCAGCTTGGCCGAGGTAGCAGGGGGCATTCATAAGGCTTTCTTT. Translated: CASSLAEVAGGIHKAFF.

The V call is TRBV7-2, the J call TRBJ2-7, with a tentative D call TRBD2 (6 bases). The CDR3 contains 14 residues. Looked up from germline, CDR1 is SGHTA and CDR2 is FQGNSA. V was trimmed by 2 bases and J by 5 bases, leaving 13 bases between them. The CDR3 reads CASSLTGAPNEQYF. The DNA for the CDR3 is TGTGCCAGCAGCTTAACGGGAGCGCCAAACGAGCAGTACTTC.

V and J are TRBV7-2 and TRBJ1-3; TRBD1 is a possible D gene (6 bases). Between the trimmed V and J ends, which lost 1 base and 4 bases, there was a span of 8 bases. Germline loops: CDR1 SGHTA, CDR2 FQGNSA. CDR3 length: 14 amino acids. DNA of the CDR3: TGTGCCAGCAGCTTAGGGGGGCAAGGAAACACCATATATTTT. Its translation: CASSLGGQGNTIYF.

The chain employs TRBV11-2 and TRBJ2-1; a possible D gene is TRBD1 (5 bases). Trimming shortened V by 5 bases and J by 4 bases, and 9 bases separated the two germline ends. CDR3 size: 13 residues. Germline V lookup: CDR1 SGHAT, CDR2 FQNNGV. CDR3 bases: TGTGCCAGCAGCGATGACAGATACAATGAGCAGTTCTTC. Translated, it gives CASSDDRYNEQFF.

This clone was observed a single time. V gene TRBV4-3 combines with J gene TRBJ1-2, with D hard to call. The CDR3 length is 15 residues. The germline CDR1 and CDR2 sequences are LGHNA and YSLEER. Trimming removed 4 bases at V and 1 base at J, with 13 bases between. The CDR3 sequence: CASSLANRGNYGYTF. CDR3 nucleotides: TGCGCCAGCAGCCTGGCTAACCGGGGTAACTATGGCTACACCTTC.

V is TRBV6-6 and J is TRBJ1-2, with D tentatively TRBD1 (5 bases). V lost 2 bases, J lost 4 bases, and 11 bases lay in between. CDR1 is MNHNY, CDR2 SVGAGI, per germline (reference sequence). The CDR3 length is 14 residues. CDR3 sequence reads: CASSYAPGPYGYTF. The CDR3 DNA reads TGTGCCAGCAGTTACGCGCCAGGGCCCTATGGCTACACCTTC.

This chain links TRBV11-3 with TRBJ2-7; 9 bases agree with TRBD2. V lost 5 bases and J lost 3; bases outside the gene matches: 8. CDR1 SGHNT and CDR2 YENEEA come from the germline V gene. The CDR3 has 15 residues. The CDR3 region is CASSALAGVGYEQYF. The DNA of the CDR3 is TGTGCCAGCAGCGCCTTAGCGGGAGTTGGCTACGAGCAGTACTTC.

This clone was counted a few times. The rearrangement joins TRBV10-1 to TRBJ1-2; D is unresolved. The CDR3 runs to 13 residues. From germline, CDR1 is WNHNN and CDR2 SYGVQD (reference sequence). Trimming removed 2 bases from V and 1 base from J, with 5 bases in between. DNA of the CDR3: TGCGCCAGCAGTGAGGACTATAACTATGGCTACACCTTC. Translation: CASSEDYNYGYTF.

This sequence joins TRBV15 and TRBJ1-5, with 9 bases identical to TRBD1. V lost 2 bases, J lost 1 base, and 15 bases stayed unmatched. Germline assignment: CDR1 LNHNV and CDR2 YYDKDF (reference sequence). There are 20 residues in the CDR3. The CDR3 sequence: CATSRFPRDREDESNQPQHF. As DNA, the CDR3 is TGTGCCACCAGCAGATTCCCCCGGGACAGGGAAGACGAAAGCAATCAGCCCCAGCATTTT.

The chain recombines TRBV7-3 with TRBJ2-5, with TRBD1 as a possible D gene (5 bases). The DNA matches TRBJ2-7 better at its end, which makes the J call doubtful. The CDR3 loop spans 14 amino acids. CDR1 and CDR2 (germline): SGHTA, FQGTGA. The CDR3 DNA sequence: TGTGCCAGCAGCTTAAAGGGGTCTCACGACGAGCAGTACTTC. This encodes CASSLKGSHDEQYF.

CDR3 in DNA: TGTGCCAGCAGCCAGACAGGGCCAGGGGGAAACACCATATATTTT. Encoded protein: CASSQTGPGGNTIYF. This chain uses TRBV5-8 with TRBJ1-3; 7 nucleotides match TRBD1. Trimming took 4 bases from V and 4 from J; bases not matched to a gene: 8. Germline V lookup: CDR1 SGHTS, CDR2 YDEGEE. There are 15 residues in the CDR3.